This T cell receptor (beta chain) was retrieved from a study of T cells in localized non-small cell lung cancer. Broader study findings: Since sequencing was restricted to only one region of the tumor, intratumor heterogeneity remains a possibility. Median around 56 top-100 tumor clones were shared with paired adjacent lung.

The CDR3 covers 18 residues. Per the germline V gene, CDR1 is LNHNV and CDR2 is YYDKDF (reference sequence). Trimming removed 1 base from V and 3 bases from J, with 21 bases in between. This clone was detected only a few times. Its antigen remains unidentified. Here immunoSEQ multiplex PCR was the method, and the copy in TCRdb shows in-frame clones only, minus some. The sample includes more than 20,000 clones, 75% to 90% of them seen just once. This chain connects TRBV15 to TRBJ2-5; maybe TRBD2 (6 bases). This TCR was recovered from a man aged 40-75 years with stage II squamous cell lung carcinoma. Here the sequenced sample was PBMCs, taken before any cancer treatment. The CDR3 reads CATSRVLPPEGLKETQYF. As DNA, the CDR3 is TGTGCCACCAGCAGAGTCCTCCCCCCGGAGGGGTTGAAAGAGACCCAGTACTTC.